The next 9 T cell receptor beta chains were all read from a single sample in a study of blood T cell repertoires in COVID-19. Assay used: immunoSEQ multiplex PCR; TCRdb lists only in-frame clones, some missing. The repertoire holds 75,000 or so clones, with 70% to 90% as singletons. Sequencing used peripheral blood. These receptors all stem from a woman of 80 years or more with acute or convalescent COVID-19.

The chain links TRBV18 to TRBJ1-1; D unclear. Germline lookup yields CDR1 KGHSH and CDR2 LQKENI. Trimming left V 1 base short and J 0 bases short, with 12 bases between. The CDR3 spans 16 residues. In nucleotides, the CDR3 is TGTGCCAGCTCACCACAGGACGGGAACATGAACACTGAAGCTTTCTTT. It codes for CASSPQDGNMNTEAFF.

The V call is TRBV3-1 (or the pseudogene TRBV3-2), the J call TRBJ2-1, with 12 bases that match TRBD2. The CDR3 sequence is 15 residues long. Losses at the gene ends were 7 bases for V and 4 bases for J; bases not matched to a gene: 5. Germline V CDR1 and CDR2: LGHDT, YNNKEL (reference sequence). DNA for the CDR3: TGTGCCAGCACCCAGACTAGCGGGGGTTACAATGAGCAGTTCTTC. Protein product: CASTQTSGGYNEQFF.

This clone was found a few times. V gene TRBV19 combines with J gene TRBJ1-5; 8 positions match TRBD1. The CDR3 has 14 residues. V dropped 4 bases and J dropped 7; count of bases not matched to a gene: 6. Germline V gene lookup returns CDR1 LNHDA and CDR2 SQIVND (reference sequence). The DNA of the CDR3 is TGTGCCAGTAGTAAAATACAGGGGGGACAGCCCCAGCATTTT. Translated: CASSKIQGGQPQHF.

The V gene is TRBV2, the J gene TRBJ1-1, with a weak D call TRBD1 (5 bases). The CDR3 runs to 14 residues. The ends were cut back, 3 bases at V and 6 bases at J, with 14 bases in the middle. CDR1 and CDR2 (germline): SNHLY, FYNNEI. The CDR3 spells CASSEGQGRAEAFF. CDR3 sequence (DNA): TGTGCCAGCAGTGAGGGGCAGGGAAGGGCTGAAGCTTTCTTT.

The V and J genes are TRBV7-9 and TRBJ2-1; the D gene is possibly TRBD1 (5 bases). V dropped 2 bases and J dropped 6 bases, with 17 bases sitting between them. Looked up from germline, CDR1 is SEHNR and CDR2 is FQNEAQ (reference sequence). The CDR3 length is 16 residues. The CDR3 bases are TGTGCCAGCAGCTTAAGAGCAGGGTCGGTTTTCAATGAGCAGTTCTTC. Translating it yields CASSLRAGSVFNEQFF.

The V and J genes are TRBV19 and TRBJ1-2; 10 nucleotides match TRBD1. The J segment lost 8 bases and the V segment lost 6 bases, leaving 3 bases of the junction unmatched. This CDR3 region has 12 residues. CDR1 is LNHDA, CDR2 SQIVND, per germline (reference sequence). Here the CDR3 reads CASRGTGVGYTF. CDR3 DNA: TGTGCCAGTAGAGGGACAGGGGTCGGCTACACCTTC.

The chain is built from TRBV15 and TRBJ2-1; the D gene is possibly TRBD2 (6 bases). Trimming pared 1 base from V and 5 bases from J, leaving 15 bases between. The CDR3 is 16 residues long. CDR1 and CDR2 (germline): LNHNV, YYDKDF (reference sequence). CDR3 residues: CATSRVRGVIDNEQFF. The DNA for the CDR3 is TGTGCCACCAGCAGAGTTCGCGGGGTGATCGACAATGAGCAGTTCTTC.

The genes are TRBV30 and TRBJ1-2, with 7 bases matching TRBD1. This CDR3 is built from 13 residues. V was pared by 4 bases and J by 14 bases, with 16 bases of the junction left unmatched. From germline, CDR1 is GTSNPN and CDR2 SVGIG (reference sequence). CDR3 sequence reads: CAWTHLPTGTFTF. CDR3 nucleotide sequence: TGTGCCTGGACTCACTTGCCGACAGGGACCTTTACCTTC. Variable domain in full (rest from reference TRBV30 and TRBJ1-2): SQTIHQWPATLVQPVGSPLSLECTVEGTSNPNLYWYRQAAGRGLQLLFYSVGIGQISSEVPQNLSASRPQDRQFILSSKKLLLSDSGFYLCAWTHLPTGTFTFGSGTRLTVV.

The chain uses TRBV30 and TRBJ1-2; D is unclear. Germline values: CDR1 GTSNPN, CDR2 SVGIG (reference sequence). The CDR3 extends over 13 amino acids. With 0 bases removed from V and 4 bases from J, the gap between germline ends came to 9 bases. CDR3 sequence (DNA): TGTGCCTGGAGTGTAAGCCGGGGCTATGGCTACACCTTC. It specifies CAWSVSRGYGYTF. The variable domain in full, completed from reference TRBV30 and TRBJ1-2, reads SQTIHQWPATLVQPVGSPLSLECTVEGTSNPNLYWYRQAAGRGLQLLFYSVGIGQISSEVPQNLSASRPQDRQFILSSKKLLLSDSGFYLCAWSVSRGYGYTFGSGTRLTVV.